The 5 T cell receptor beta chains below come from one sample, sequenced in a study of Graves' ophthalmopathy and Graves' hyperthyroidism (dated 2018 in TCRdb). TCRdb names Illumina HiSeq 2000 as the instrument used. TCR beta CDR3 regions were amplified from RNA transcripts for repertoire sequencing. The first round of RT-PCR was done with HTBI primers and the Qiagen OneStep RT-PCR kit, and was followed by a second round of multiplex PCR, then size selection and purification. The public reads were run again by TCRdb, first through fastp at Q25 and then through MiXCR, and only productive beta chains were kept. One record per CDR3 amino acid sequence lists the most common genes and DNA. In all, the sample holds 650,000 to 900,000 distinct CDR3 sequences, and 40% of those were seen once. The top ten clones comprise approximately 43% of the sample. Sequenced material: peripheral blood. These receptor sequences come from an adult man with Graves' ophthalmopathy.

The genes are TRBV7-9 and TRBJ2-7; no clear D. Germline lookup yields CDR1 SEHNR and CDR2 FQNEAQ (reference sequence). The CDR3 length is 12 residues. The ends were cut back, 0 bases at V and 5 bases at J, with 5 bases in the middle. The CDR3 nucleotides are TGTGCCAGCAGCTTAGCTAGGCACGAGCAGTACTTC. Its translation is CASSLARHEQYF.

This clonotype was seen a single time. V is TRBV30 and J is TRBJ2-5; the match to TRBD2 covers 7 bases. The J call may not be correct, given that the DNA end is closer to TRBJ2-7. From germline, CDR1 is GTSNPN and CDR2 SVGIG (reference sequence). The CDR3 is 16 amino acids. The CDR3 loop is CAWSVRSLARTYEQYF. CDR3 nucleotides: TGTGCCTGGAGTGTACGCTCACTAGCGCGGACCTACGAGCAGTACTTC.

As regards this clonotype: A much larger clone is a single base away; this may be a read error. The rearrangement joins TRBV24-1 to TRBJ2-5; 10 bases agree with TRBD1. The germline gives CDR1 KGHDR, CDR2 SFDVKD. The V and J ends lost 10 bases and 4 bases, in that order; junction bases with no gene match: 5. This CDR3 has 13 amino acids. The chain's CDR3 is CATRRTGGETQYF. The CDR3, as DNA: TGTGCCACGAGGCGGACAGGGGGAGAGACCCAGTACTTC.

V gene TRBV5-8 combines with J gene TRBJ2-5; no clear D gene. Trimming shortened V by 0 bases and J by 2 bases, and 11 bases separated the two germline ends. Germline V gene sequence: CDR1 SGHTS, CDR2 YDEGEE. CDR3 length: 15 residues. CDR3 region: CASSLVGRRQETQYF. CDR3 coding DNA: TGTGCCAGCAGCTTGGTCGGCCGAAGACAAGAGACCCAGTACTTC.

This chain joins TRBV4-3 and TRBJ1-2; the match to TRBD1 covers 9 bases. From germline, CDR1 is LGHNA and CDR2 YSLEER. Unmatched junction bases numbered 14, after V lost 4 bases and J lost 5 bases. The CDR3 runs 17 residues. CDR3 nucleotides: TGCGCCAGCAGCCGTGGGGGACAGGGCAACACGTTTTATGGCTACACCTTC. Protein sequence: CASSRGGQGNTFYGYTF.